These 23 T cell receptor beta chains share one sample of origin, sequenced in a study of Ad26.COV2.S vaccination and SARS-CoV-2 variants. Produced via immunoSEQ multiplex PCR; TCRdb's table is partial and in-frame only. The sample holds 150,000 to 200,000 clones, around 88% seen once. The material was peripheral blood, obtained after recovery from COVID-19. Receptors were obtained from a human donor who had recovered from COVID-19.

This CDR3 reads CSASRPPNTGELFF. In DNA, the CDR3 is TGCAGTGCTAGTAGGCCCCCGAACACCGGGGAGCTGTTTTTT. The chain links TRBV20-1 to TRBJ2-2; D gene uncertain. This CDR3 spans 14 amino acids. Germline V gives CDR1 DFQATT, CDR2 SNEGSKA (reference sequence). V was clipped by 3 bases and J by 0 bases, with 8 bases between them.

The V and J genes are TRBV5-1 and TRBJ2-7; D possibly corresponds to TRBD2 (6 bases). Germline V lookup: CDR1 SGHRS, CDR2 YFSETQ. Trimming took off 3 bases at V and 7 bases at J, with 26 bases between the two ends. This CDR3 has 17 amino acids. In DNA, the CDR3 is TGCGCCAGCAGCTCGGGGGAGCGGCTAAGCGTATTTGGGGAGCAGTACTTC. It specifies CASSSGERLSVFGEQYF.

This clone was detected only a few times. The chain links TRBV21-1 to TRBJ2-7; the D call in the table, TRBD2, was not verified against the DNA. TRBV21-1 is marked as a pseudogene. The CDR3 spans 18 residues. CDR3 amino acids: CASSKGMTGTAGGYEQYF. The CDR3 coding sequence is TGTGCCAGCAGCAAAGGTATGACAGGGACCGCGGGGGGGTACGAGCAGTACTTC.

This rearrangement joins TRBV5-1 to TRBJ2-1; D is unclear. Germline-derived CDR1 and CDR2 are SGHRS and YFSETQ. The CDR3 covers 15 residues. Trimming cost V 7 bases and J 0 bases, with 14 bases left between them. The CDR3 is CASRAAESSYNEQFF. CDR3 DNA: TGCGCCAGCCGGGCGGCCGAGAGCTCCTACAATGAGCAGTTCTTC.

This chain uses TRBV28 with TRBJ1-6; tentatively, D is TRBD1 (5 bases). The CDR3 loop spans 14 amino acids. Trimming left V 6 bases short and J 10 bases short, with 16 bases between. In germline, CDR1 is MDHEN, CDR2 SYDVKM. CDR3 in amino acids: CASSVGGARSPLHF. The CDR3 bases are TGTGCCAGCAGCGTAGGCGGGGCACGGTCACCCCTCCACTTT.

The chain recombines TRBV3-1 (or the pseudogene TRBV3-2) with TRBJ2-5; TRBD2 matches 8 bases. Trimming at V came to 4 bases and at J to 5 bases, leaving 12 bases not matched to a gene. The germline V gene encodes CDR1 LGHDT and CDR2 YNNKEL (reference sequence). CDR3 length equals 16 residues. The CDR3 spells CASSPWWAGGRETQYF. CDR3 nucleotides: TGTGCCAGCAGCCCCTGGTGGGCGGGAGGCCGGGAGACCCAGTACTTC.

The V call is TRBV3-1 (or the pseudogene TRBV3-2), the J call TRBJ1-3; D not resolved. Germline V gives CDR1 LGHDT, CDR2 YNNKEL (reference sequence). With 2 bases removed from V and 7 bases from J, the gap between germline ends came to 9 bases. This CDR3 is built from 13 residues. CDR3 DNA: TGTGCCAGCAGCCAATTCCCGGGGAACACCATATATTTT. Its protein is CASSQFPGNTIYF.

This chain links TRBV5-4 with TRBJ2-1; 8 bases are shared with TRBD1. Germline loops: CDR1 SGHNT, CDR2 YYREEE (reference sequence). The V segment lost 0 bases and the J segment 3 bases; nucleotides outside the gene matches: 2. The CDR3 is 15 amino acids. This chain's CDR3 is CASSLGQGFYNEQFF. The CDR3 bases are TGTGCCAGCAGCTTGGGACAGGGGTTCTACAATGAGCAGTTCTTC.

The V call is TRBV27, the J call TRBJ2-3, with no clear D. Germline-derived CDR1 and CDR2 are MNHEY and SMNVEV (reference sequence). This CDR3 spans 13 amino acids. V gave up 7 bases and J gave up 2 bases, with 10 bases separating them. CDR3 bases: TGTGCCAGCAAAGATAGCTACACAGATACGCAGTATTTT. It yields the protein CASKDSYTDTQYF.

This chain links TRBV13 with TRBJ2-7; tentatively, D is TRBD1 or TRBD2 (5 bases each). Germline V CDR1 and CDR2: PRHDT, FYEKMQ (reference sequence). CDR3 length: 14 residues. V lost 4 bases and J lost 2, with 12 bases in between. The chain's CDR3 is CASSWAGTTYEQYF. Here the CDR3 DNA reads TGTGCCAGCAGCTGGGCCGGGACGACCTACGAGCAGTACTTC.

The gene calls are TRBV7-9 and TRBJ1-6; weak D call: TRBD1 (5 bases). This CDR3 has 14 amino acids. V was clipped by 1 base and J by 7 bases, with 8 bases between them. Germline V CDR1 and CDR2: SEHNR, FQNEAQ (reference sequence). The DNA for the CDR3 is TGTGCCAGCAGCTTAGATACAGGCAATTCACCCCTCCACTTT. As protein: CASSLDTGNSPLHF.

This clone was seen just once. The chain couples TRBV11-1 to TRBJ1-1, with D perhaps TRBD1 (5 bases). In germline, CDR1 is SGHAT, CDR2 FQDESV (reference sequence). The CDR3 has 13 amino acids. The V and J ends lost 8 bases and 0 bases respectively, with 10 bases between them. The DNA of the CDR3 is TGTGCCAGCGGCAGGGAGGTGAACACTGAAGCTTTCTTT. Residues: CASGREVNTEAFF.

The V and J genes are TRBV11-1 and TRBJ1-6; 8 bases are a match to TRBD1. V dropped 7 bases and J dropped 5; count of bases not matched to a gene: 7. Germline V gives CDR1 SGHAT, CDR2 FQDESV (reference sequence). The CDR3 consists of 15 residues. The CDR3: CASTLDRGDNSPLHF. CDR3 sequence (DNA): TGTGCCAGCACCCTCGACAGGGGAGATAATTCACCCCTCCACTTT.

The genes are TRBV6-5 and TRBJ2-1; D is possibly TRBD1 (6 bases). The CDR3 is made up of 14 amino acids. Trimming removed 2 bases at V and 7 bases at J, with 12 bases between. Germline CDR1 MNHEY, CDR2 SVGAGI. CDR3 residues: CASSYDNRVNEQFF. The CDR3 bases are TGTGCCAGCAGTTACGATAACAGGGTAAATGAGCAGTTCTTC.

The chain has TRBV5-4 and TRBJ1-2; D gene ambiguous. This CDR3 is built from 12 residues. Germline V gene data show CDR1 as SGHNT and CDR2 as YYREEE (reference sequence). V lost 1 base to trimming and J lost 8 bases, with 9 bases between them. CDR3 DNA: TGTGCCAGCAGCTTGATCAAAGAGGGCTACACCTTC. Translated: CASSLIKEGYTF.

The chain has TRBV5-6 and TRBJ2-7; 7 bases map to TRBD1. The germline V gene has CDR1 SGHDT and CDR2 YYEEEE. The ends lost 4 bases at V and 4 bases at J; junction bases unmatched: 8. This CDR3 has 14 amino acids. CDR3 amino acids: CASSPGQEFYEQYF. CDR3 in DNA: TGTGCCAGCAGCCCCGGACAGGAGTTTTACGAGCAGTACTTC.

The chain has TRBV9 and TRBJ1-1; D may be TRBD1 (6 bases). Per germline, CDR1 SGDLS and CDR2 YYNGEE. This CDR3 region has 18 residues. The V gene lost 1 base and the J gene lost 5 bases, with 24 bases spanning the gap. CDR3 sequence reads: CASSVNRSPGRGGTEAFF. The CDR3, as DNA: TGTGCCAGCAGCGTAAATAGGTCCCCAGGCAGGGGAGGGACTGAAGCTTTCTTT. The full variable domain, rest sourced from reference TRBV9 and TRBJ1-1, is DSGVTQTPKHLITATGQRVTLRCSPRSGDLSVYWYQQSLDQGLQFLIQYYNGEERAKGNILERFSAQQFPDLHSELNLSSLELGDSALYFCASSVNRSPGRGGTEAFFGQGTRLTVV.

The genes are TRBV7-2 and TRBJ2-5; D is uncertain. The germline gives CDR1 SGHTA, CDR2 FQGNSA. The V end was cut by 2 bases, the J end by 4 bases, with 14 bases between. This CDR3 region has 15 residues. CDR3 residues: CASSLKVRGLETQYF. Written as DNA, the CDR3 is TGTGCCAGCAGCTTAAAGGTTCGCGGATTAGAGACCCAGTACTTC.

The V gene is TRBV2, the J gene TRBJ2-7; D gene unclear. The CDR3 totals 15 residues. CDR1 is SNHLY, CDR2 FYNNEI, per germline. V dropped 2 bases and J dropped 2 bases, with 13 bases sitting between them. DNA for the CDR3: TGTGCCAGCAGTGAAAAGGGAAGATCGGCCTACGAGCAGTACTTC. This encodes CASSEKGRSAYEQYF.

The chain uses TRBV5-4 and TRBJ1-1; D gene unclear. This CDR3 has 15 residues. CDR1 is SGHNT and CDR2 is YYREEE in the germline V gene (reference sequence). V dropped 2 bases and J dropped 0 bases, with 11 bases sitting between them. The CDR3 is CASSFLSRVNTEAFF. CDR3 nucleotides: TGTGCCAGCAGCTTTCTAAGTCGGGTGAACACTGAAGCTTTCTTT.

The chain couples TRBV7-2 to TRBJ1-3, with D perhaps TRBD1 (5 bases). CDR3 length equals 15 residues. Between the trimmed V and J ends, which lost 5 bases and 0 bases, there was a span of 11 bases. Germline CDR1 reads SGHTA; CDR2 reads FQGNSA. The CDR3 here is CASSRRDFSGNTIYF. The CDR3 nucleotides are TGTGCCAGCAGCCGCCGGGACTTCTCTGGAAACACCATATATTTT.

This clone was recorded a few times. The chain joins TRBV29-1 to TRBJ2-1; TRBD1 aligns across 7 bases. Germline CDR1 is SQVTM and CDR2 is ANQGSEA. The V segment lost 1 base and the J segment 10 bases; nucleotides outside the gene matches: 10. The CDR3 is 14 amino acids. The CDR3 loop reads CSVEGGGRGREQFF. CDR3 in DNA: TGCAGCGTTGAAGGAGGGGGCCGGGGCAGAGAGCAGTTCTTC.

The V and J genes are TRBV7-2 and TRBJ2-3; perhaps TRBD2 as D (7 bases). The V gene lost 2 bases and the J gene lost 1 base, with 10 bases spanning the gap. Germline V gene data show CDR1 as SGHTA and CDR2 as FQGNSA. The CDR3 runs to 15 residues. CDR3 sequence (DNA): TGTGCCAGCAGCTTAAGGGGGAGGGGCACAGATACGCAGTATTTT. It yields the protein CASSLRGRGTDTQYF.